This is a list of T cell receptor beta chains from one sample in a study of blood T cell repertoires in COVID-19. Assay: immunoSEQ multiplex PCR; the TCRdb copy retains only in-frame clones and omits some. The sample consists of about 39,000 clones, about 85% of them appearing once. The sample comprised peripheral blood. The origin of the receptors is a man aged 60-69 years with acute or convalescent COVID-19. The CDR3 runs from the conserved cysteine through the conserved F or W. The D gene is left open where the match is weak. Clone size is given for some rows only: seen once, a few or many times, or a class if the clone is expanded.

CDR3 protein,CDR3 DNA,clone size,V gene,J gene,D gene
CASSSQAGRTDTQYF,TGTGCCAGCAGTTCCCAGGCAGGGAGGACAGATACGCAGTATTTT,.,TRBV27,TRBJ2-3,.
CAISGTNSNQPQHF,TGTGCCATATCCGGGACAAATAGCAATCAGCCCCAGCATTTT,.,TRBV2,TRBJ1-5,.
CASSFNSGGSQETQYF,TGTGCCAGCAGTTTTAATAGCGGGGGATCCCAAGAGACCCAGTACTTC,.,TRBV27,TRBJ2-5,TRBD2
CASSYSAGGNTGELFF,TGTGCCAGCAGTTACTCCGCGGGGGGAAACACCGGGGAGCTGTTTTTT,few,TRBV6-5,TRBJ2-2,TRBD2
CASSLGRDTQYF,TGTGCCAGCAGCTTGGGGAGAGATACGCAGTATTTT,.,TRBV11-2,TRBJ2-3,.
CAWSVRGRKVDTQYF,TGTGCCTGGAGCGTAAGGGGCAGAAAGGTGGATACGCAGTATTTT,.,TRBV30,TRBJ2-3,.
CATSRDRANYGYTF,TGTGCCACCTCAAGGGACAGGGCCAACTATGGCTACACCTTC,.,TRBV19,TRBJ1-2,TRBD1
CASSSQRETQYF,TGTGCCAGCTCATCACAGCGGGAGACCCAGTACTTC,.,TRBV18,TRBJ2-5,.
CASSLTGTGNTIYF,TGTGCCAGCAGCCTGACAGGGACTGGAAACACCATATATTTT,.,TRBV7-9,TRBJ1-3,TRBD1
CASAGSNQPQHF,TGTGCTAGTGCGGGGAGCAATCAGCCCCAGCATTTT,.,TRBV12-5,TRBJ1-5,.
CASSTIAGGNTQYF,TGTGCCAGCAGCACCATAGCGGGGGGGAATACGCAGTATTTT,.,TRBV5-5,TRBJ2-3,TRBD2
CASSEFTVYGYTF,TGTGCCAGCAGTGAATTCACAGTCTATGGCTACACCTTC,.,TRBV6-1,TRBJ1-2,.
CASSQGQGAYEQYF,TGCGCCAGCAGCCAAGGACAGGGGGCCTACGAGCAGTACTTC,.,TRBV4-1,TRBJ2-7,TRBD1
CASSPGVWRRGEKLFF,TGTGCCAGCAGCCCGGGTGTTTGGAGGAGGGGTGAAAAACTGTTTTTT,.,TRBV11-2,TRBJ1-4,.
CASTPSGATYEQYF,TGTGCCAGCACGCCTAGCGGGGCAACCTACGAGCAGTACTTC,few,TRBV18,TRBJ2-7,TRBD2
CASSVEGTGNTEAFF,TGTGCCAGCAGCGTAGAAGGGACAGGGAACACTGAAGCTTTCTTT,medium-sized,TRBV9,TRBJ1-1,TRBD1
CATLEVETQYF,TGTGCCACCCTGGAGGTCGAGACCCAGTACTTC,.,TRBV6-6,TRBJ2-5,.
CASAKNGGLQETQYF,TGTGCCAGCGCTAAGAACGGGGGACTGCAAGAGACCCAGTACTTC,.,TRBV7-9,TRBJ2-5,.
CASSWASGYEQYF,TGTGCCAGCAGTTGGGCTAGCGGCTACGAGCAGTACTTC,.,TRBV27,TRBJ2-7,TRBD2
CASSRSGELFF,TGTGCCAGCAGTAGGAGCGGGGAGCTGTTTTTT,.,TRBV27,TRBJ2-2,.
CASSLGQGAYTF,TGTGCCAGCAGCTTAGGACAGGGTGCCTACACCTTC,once,TRBV5-4,TRBJ1-2,TRBD1
CASSLSRDSGANVLTF,TGTGCCAGCAGCTTGTCCAGGGATTCTGGGGCCAACGTCCTGACTTTC,.,TRBV7-2,TRBJ2-6,.
CASGSGGANEQFF,TGTGCTAGTGGTAGCGGGGGGGCCAATGAGCAGTTCTTC,.,TRBV12-5,TRBJ2-1,TRBD2
CASRDRGSYEQYF,TGTGCCAGTAGGGACAGGGGCTCCTACGAGCAGTACTTC,.,TRBV19,TRBJ2-7,TRBD1
CASSSPLAAAFF,TGTGCCAGCTCTTCGCCCCTTGCGGCAGCTTTCTTT,.,TRBV2,TRBJ1-1,.